The 13 T cell receptor beta chains listed next were all sequenced from one sample in a study of lymphopenia after photon versus proton radiotherapy. Sequencing was performed with immunoSEQ multiplex PCR; in TCRdb, only in-frame clones are kept and a portion is missing. This sample carries under 70,000 clones, just under 95% of them seen once, and the ten largest clones take around 2.2%. The source was peripheral blood, collected from a patient treated with photon-based radiotherapy. Every receptor here comes from a woman aged 40 to 50 with cholangiocarcinoma.

This chain connects TRBV6-4 to TRBJ2-2; the D gene is possibly TRBD1 (6 bases). V was pared by 8 bases and J by 3 bases, with 28 bases between. Germline values: CDR1 MRHNA, CDR2 SNTAGT. The CDR3 consists of 19 residues. The CDR3, as DNA: TGTGCCAGCGGCGCAGCAAGGAAGGTGGCAGGGGTGGACACCGGGGAGCTGTTTTTT. Translated, it gives CASGAARKVAGVDTGELFF.

This CDR3 reads CASSKRVSDTDTQYF. The DNA for the CDR3 is TGTGCCAGCAGCAAGAGGGTGTCGGACACAGATACGCAGTATTTT. V gene TRBV27 combines with J gene TRBJ2-3, with a possible D match to TRBD2 (5 bases). Trimming stripped 6 bases from V and 2 bases from J, with 15 bases between. This CDR3 region has 15 residues. Germline V gene sequence: CDR1 MNHEY, CDR2 SMNVEV (reference sequence).

V is TRBV12-5 and J is TRBJ2-7; the match to TRBD1 covers 8 bases. Germline V gene sequence: CDR1 LGHNT, CDR2 FRNRAP. CDR3 length: 15 residues. After removal of 1 base from V and 6 bases from J, the junction contained 8 bases not matched to a gene. The DNA for the CDR3 is TGTGCTAGTGGTTTGGAAACGGACAGGGTACGCGAGCAGTACTTC. It is translated as CASGLETDRVREQYF.

The chain recombines TRBV7-2 with TRBJ2-3, with TRBD2 matching over 8 bases. V was pared by 5 bases and J by 6 bases, with 22 bases of the junction left unmatched. Germline V lookup: CDR1 SGHTA, CDR2 FQGNSA. There are 19 residues in the CDR3. CDR3 sequence (DNA): TGTGCCAGCAGCCTCTTAGGATACCCGGGCGGGAGGACGGCGGATACGCAGTATTTT. This encodes CASSLLGYPGGRTADTQYF.

The chain joins TRBV7-2 to TRBJ1-5, with a tentative D call TRBD1 (6 bases). V lost 5 bases and J lost 3, with 11 bases in between. In germline, CDR1 is SGHTA, CDR2 FQGNSA. The CDR3 contains 14 residues. The DNA of the CDR3 is TGTGCCAGCAGCATGACAGGCCCCAATCAGCCCCAGCATTTT. It encodes CASSMTGPNQPQHF.

The CDR3 bases are TGTGCCAGCAGTCAGGGAGGCGCGAGGACTGAAGCTTTCTTT. It encodes CASSQGGARTEAFF. J is TRBJ1-1 and V is TRBV25-1; a possible D gene is TRBD1 (5 bases). CDR1 MGHDK and CDR2 SYGVNS come from the germline V gene. Trimming took 5 bases from V and 5 from J, leaving 15 bases between them. The length of the CDR3 is 14 residues.

The chain recombines TRBV5-1 with TRBJ2-3; 9 nucleotides align to TRBD1. Per germline, CDR1 SGHRS and CDR2 YFSETQ. The CDR3 runs 16 residues. The J segment lost 3 bases and the V segment lost 4 bases, leaving 9 bases of the junction unmatched. As DNA, the CDR3 is TGCGCCAGCAGCGAGAGAGGGACAGGGTTGACAGATACGCAGTATTTT. Translation gives CASSERGTGLTDTQYF. The entire variable domain, with the rest obtained from reference TRBV5-1 and TRBJ2-3, is as follows: KAGVTQTPRYLIKTRGQQVTLSCSPISGHRSVSWYQQTPGQGLQFLFEYFSETQRNKGNFPGRFSGRQFSNSRSEMNVSTLELGDSALYLCASSERGTGLTDTQYFGPGTRLTVL.

The rearrangement joins TRBV30 to TRBJ2-7; perhaps TRBD1 as D (6 bases). V lost 1 base and J 5 bases, leaving 15 bases between the germline ends. CDR3 length: 14 residues. Germline V gives CDR1 GTSNPN, CDR2 SVGIG (reference sequence). The DNA of the CDR3 is TGTGCCTGGAGTGCCCTGGACAGTCGGAACGAGCAGTACTTC. It is translated as CAWSALDSRNEQYF.

As DNA, the CDR3 is TGTGCCAGCAGCCGCACAGATACGCAGTATTTT. Translation gives CASSRTDTQYF. The gene calls are TRBV13 and TRBJ2-3, with D uncertain. Trimming took 5 bases from V and 1 from J, leaving 1 base between them. Germline V gives CDR1 PRHDT, CDR2 FYEKMQ (reference sequence). The CDR3 has 11 residues.

The CDR3 here is CASRRGTGGQPQHF. Here the CDR3 DNA reads TGTGCCAGCAGGAGAGGGACGGGAGGTCAGCCCCAGCATTTT. J is TRBJ1-5 and V is TRBV6-5, with TRBD1 as a possible D gene (5 bases). Germline V CDR1 and CDR2: MNHEY, SVGAGI. Trimming shortened V by 6 bases and J by 6 bases, and 15 bases separated the two germline ends. This CDR3 spans 14 amino acids.

The chain carries TRBV6-1 and TRBJ1-2; tentatively, D is TRBD1 (5 bases). There are 10 residues in the CDR3. Trimming shortened V by 8 bases and J by 5 bases, and 6 bases separated the two germline ends. Germline CDR1 MNHNS, CDR2 SASEGT. CDR3 sequence: CASEGYGYTF. In nucleotides, the CDR3 is TGTGCCAGCGAGGGGTATGGCTACACCTTC.

The chain carries TRBV7-3 and TRBJ1-3, with 7 positions matching TRBD1. Germline V CDR1 and CDR2: SGHTA, FQGTGA. Trimming at V came to 5 bases and at J to 1 base, leaving 11 bases not matched to a gene. The CDR3 sequence is 17 residues long. The CDR3 here is CASSLYTGARSGNTIYF. CDR3 sequence (DNA): TGTGCCAGCAGCCTGTACACAGGGGCGCGATCTGGAAACACCATATATTTT.

The chain is built from TRBV5-1 and TRBJ1-5; no firm D call. V shed 0 bases and J shed 2 bases, with 6 bases lying between them. Germline-derived CDR1 and CDR2 are SGHRS and YFSETQ. There are 14 residues in the CDR3. The CDR3 spells CASSLGSGNQPQHF. The CDR3 DNA reads as TGCGCCAGCAGCTTGGGCTCAGGCAATCAGCCCCAGCATTTT.